Sequencing of this T cell receptor beta chain was carried out in a study (dated by TCRdb to about 2017). About the full investigation: Sequence and structural analyses were applied in the study to characterize human CD8+ TCR repertoires that recognize immunodominant viral antigens. The paper as a whole reports these results and caveats: The CD8+ TCR repertoires specific to different immunodominant viral antigens were reported to be highly diverse and distinct from one another.

This clonotype is termed large (0.1 to 1%). Its antigen is still unknown. No much larger clone exists at a distance of one base, and base qualities are not known. For sequencing, an Illumina HiSeq 2500 was employed. The public reads were run again by TCRdb, first through fastp at Q25 and then through MiXCR, and only productive beta chains were kept. Rows with a matching CDR3 protein are joined into one entry that keeps the most common DNA and genes. Present in this sample are approximately 500 distinct CDR3 sequences, 30% of which were seen just once. The ten largest clones represent approximately 51% of the sample. As encoded in the germline V gene, CDR1 is ENHRY while CDR2 is SYGVKD. At the junction V is shortened by 7 bases and J by 5 bases, with 17 bases in between. The CDR3 starts with the cysteine, ends with the phenylalanine, and has 14 residues. Of the read, only the CDR3 DNA is kept; its 42 bases are in frame from base 1.

Recombination joined TRBV10-3 with TRBJ2-5; the D gene assignment is ambiguous. Sample: CD8+ T cells (not recorded whether cultured). The TCR was taken from a female donor. The CDR3 has the sequence CAITPPPIGETQYF. The nucleotide sequence is given as TGTGCCATCACTCCCCCGCCCATAGGGGAGACCCAGTACTTC.